This TCR beta chain was sequenced for a study of blood T cell repertoires in COVID-19. As for the study in general: The United States, Italy and Spain supplied acute and convalescent COVID-19 samples. The cDNA or gDNA used as material had been derived from T cells, B-cell-depleted T cells, or PBMCs.

In the authors' workflow: Nucleated cell number was recorded as an estimate derived from reference gene primer amplification. Method: immunoSEQ multiplex PCR; TCRdb's copy keeps in-frame clones and lacks some. Clone size and the V and J calls come from that table; the DNA yielded D and trimming. The table has approximately 110,000 clones, 80% to 85% seen once; the top ten hold 6.5% to 10%. The J segment lost 4 bases and the V segment lost 6 bases, leaving 1 base of the junction unmatched. The length of the CDR3 is 13 residues. Germline assignment: CDR1 WSHSY and CDR2 SAAADI. This chain joins TRBV10-2 and TRBJ1-5; 9 bases line up with TRBD1. The source of this sequence is a man in his sixties or seventies with acute or convalescent COVID-19. Sequenced sample: peripheral blood. Here the CDR3 reads CASRGQGNQPQHF. CDR3 in DNA: TGCGCCAGCAGGGGACAGGGAAATCAGCCCCAGCATTTT.